The 23 T cell receptor beta chains below were found in one sample sequenced in a study of radiotherapy plus CTLA-4 blockade in lung cancer (dated by TCRdb to the late 2010s). Library preparation was by the immunoSEQ multiplex PCR assay. Sourced from immuneACCESS, this table was stored by TCRdb with only in-frame sequences that have V and J called. A share of the clones is absent; for the studies checked, an unresolved V gene accounts for under half, and the remainder has no known explanation. This sample lists some 2,600 clones; roughly 79% were detected once. Of the sample, around 21% is held by the ten largest clones. The sample was tumor tissue, taken from a patient treated with radiotherapy plus ipilimumab. The receptors originated from a human donor with non-small cell lung cancer that progressed on radiotherapy plus ipilimumab.

The chain joins TRBV18 to TRBJ2-3, with D possibly TRBD1 on 6 matching bases. Germline CDR1 and CDR2: KGHSH and LQKENI. The V end lost 3 bases, the J end lost 4 bases, and 11 bases lay between the germline ends. This CDR3 is 14 amino acids long. The CDR3 region is CASSPPDRSDTQYF. CDR3 DNA: TGTGCCAGCTCACCGCCAGACAGGTCAGATACGCAGTATTTT.

There are a few counts of this clone. This sequence joins TRBV2 and TRBJ1-4; D not certain. CDR3 size: 12 residues. CDR1 is SNHLY, CDR2 FYNNEI, per germline. V lost 4 bases, J lost 11 bases, and 11 bases lay in between. CDR3: CASSVNKAKLFF. The CDR3 nucleotides read TGTGCCAGCAGTGTGAACAAAGCGAAACTGTTTTTT.

Only one count was recorded for this clone. V gene TRBV5-1 combines with J gene TRBJ1-5; D not resolved. The CDR3 consists of 17 residues. Trimming stripped 4 bases from V and 2 bases from J, with 19 bases between. CDR1 is SGHRS, CDR2 YFSETQ, per germline. The CDR3 reads CASSPLGLAGGNQPQHF. The DNA for the CDR3 is TGCGCCAGCAGCCCTCTCGGGCTAGCGGGTGGCAATCAGCCCCAGCATTTT.

This clone was seen only once. This chain uses TRBV9 with TRBJ1-5; D is uncertain. V gave up 0 bases and J gave up 3 bases, with 10 bases separating them. Germline V CDR1 and CDR2: SGDLS, YYNGEE. There are 15 residues in the CDR3. The CDR3 region is CASSVGVVDNQPQHF. For the CDR3, the DNA is TGTGCCAGCAGCGTAGGGGTGGTGGACAATCAGCCCCAGCATTTT. The whole variable domain, remainder taken from reference TRBV9 and TRBJ1-5, is DSGVTQTPKHLITATGQRVTLRCSPRSGDLSVYWYQQSLDQGLQFLIQYYNGEERAKGNILERFSAQQFPDLHSELNLSSLELGDSALYFCASSVGVVDNQPQHFGDGTRLSIL.

The chain carries TRBV25-1 and TRBJ2-5; D is possibly TRBD2 (6 bases). The germline V and J ends were trimmed by 11 bases and 2 bases, with 12 bases remaining between them. The germline V gene encodes CDR1 MGHDK and CDR2 SYGVNS. The CDR3 runs 12 residues. The CDR3 sequence: CAPPGVQETQYF. CDR3 sequence (DNA): TGTGCCCCGCCGGGGGTTCAAGAGACCCAGTACTTC.

V gene TRBV6-5 combines with J gene TRBJ2-7; D ambiguous. Germline CDR1 MNHEY, CDR2 SVGAGI. V lost 2 bases and J 4 bases, leaving 3 bases between the germline ends. The CDR3 has 11 amino acids. The CDR3 protein is CASSYNYEQYF. CDR3 in DNA: TGTGCCAGCAGTTACAATTACGAGCAGTACTTC.

About this clone itself: A junction boundary mismatches the germline segment, possibly from a read error. The rearrangement joins TRBV9 to TRBJ2-6; the D gene is possibly TRBD1 (6 bases). Germline V gene lookup returns CDR1 SGDLS and CDR2 YYNGEE. This CDR3 contains 18 residues. Written as DNA, the CDR3 is TGTGCCAGCAGCGTGAGGACAGACCTGACCTCTAGGGCCAACGTCCTGACTTTC. Translated: CASSVRTDLTSRANVLTF.

The chain has TRBV29-1 and TRBJ2-1; 12 positions agree with TRBD2. V lost 3 bases, J lost 2 bases, and 2 bases stayed unmatched. CDR3 length: 15 amino acids. The V gene's germline CDR1 is SQVTM and CDR2 ANQGSEA. The CDR3 reads CSVEGLAGPYNEQFF. The CDR3 coding sequence is TGCAGCGTTGAGGGACTAGCGGGTCCCTACAATGAGCAGTTCTTC.

The chain recombines TRBV19 with TRBJ1-5; 7 nucleotides line up with TRBD1. The germline gives CDR1 LNHDA, CDR2 SQIVND (reference sequence). The junction had 10 bases not matched to a gene; V was cut back by 5 bases and J by 0 bases. This CDR3 spans 17 amino acids. The CDR3: CASSPRDRAYSNQPQHF. The CDR3 DNA reads as TGTGCCAGTAGTCCTCGTGACAGGGCCTATAGCAATCAGCCCCAGCATTTT.

This clone is hyperexpanded (1% or more) within its sample. This chain uses TRBV7-9 with TRBJ2-1; D remains ambiguous. Germline V gives CDR1 SEHNR, CDR2 FQNEAQ (reference sequence). Between the trimmed V and J ends, which lost 4 bases and 6 bases, there was a span of 16 bases. This CDR3 region has 15 residues. This chain's CDR3 is CASSYGPPPGNEQFF. CDR3 DNA: TGTGCCAGCAGCTACGGGCCTCCGCCTGGCAATGAGCAGTTCTTC.

This clone has only one observation. The chain has TRBV6-1 and TRBJ2-1, with 12 bases matching TRBD2. CDR1 is MNHNS, CDR2 SASEGT, per germline. V trimming: 7 bases; J trimming: 3 bases; junction bases outside the gene matches: 4. The CDR3 is 15 residues long. The CDR3 region has the DNA TGTGCCAGCACCGCGACTAGCGGGAGCTACAATGAGCAGTTCTTC. It translates to CASTATSGSYNEQFF.

The V and J genes are TRBV19 and TRBJ1-1; the match to TRBD1 covers 7 bases. Germline values: CDR1 LNHDA, CDR2 SQIVND (reference sequence). The CDR3 is 18 residues long. The junction had 19 bases not matched to a gene; V was cut back by 6 bases and J by 3 bases. CDR3 amino acids: CASSPDRASSTWDTEAFF. The CDR3 region has the DNA TGTGCCAGTAGCCCCGACAGGGCCTCATCCACATGGGACACTGAAGCTTTCTTT.

The V and J genes are TRBV25-1 and TRBJ1-3; D is uncertain. Deletions cut 1 base from V and 0 bases from J, with 4 bases between. Germline V CDR1 and CDR2: MGHDK, SYGVNS. This CDR3 has 14 residues. The DNA of the CDR3 is TGTGCCAGCAGTGAATCGGCCTCTGGAAACACCATATATTTT. Translation: CASSESASGNTIYF.

This clone was picked up a small number of times. The chain recombines TRBV7-9 with TRBJ1-1; TRBD1 is a possible D gene (5 bases). This CDR3 is 16 amino acids long. Trimming pared 3 bases from V and 2 bases from J, leaving 16 bases between. Germline-derived CDR1 and CDR2 are SEHNR and FQNEAQ (reference sequence). The CDR3 DNA follows: TGTGCCAGCAGCTTGGGGTCATACGGGGGAAACACTGAAGCTTTCTTT. Translation: CASSLGSYGGNTEAFF.

CDR3 DNA: TGTGCCAGCAGTTTGGCGCAGGGGACAGATACGCAGTATTTT. Translation gives CASSLAQGTDTQYF. The chain employs TRBV28 and TRBJ2-3; D is possibly TRBD1 (6 bases). V lost 3 bases and J 3 bases, leaving 10 bases between the germline ends. CDR3 length: 14 amino acids. Germline assignment: CDR1 MDHEN and CDR2 SYDVKM.

The J gene is TRBJ2-3, the V gene TRBV29-1, with D uncertain. Germline V gene data show CDR1 as SQVTM and CDR2 as ANQGSEA. Deletions cut 1 base from V and 1 base from J, with 9 bases between. This CDR3 is built from 14 residues. In DNA, the CDR3 is TGCAGCGTTGAAGCCAGCGAGGGCACAGATACGCAGTATTTT. This gives the protein CSVEASEGTDTQYF.

This chain links TRBV28 with TRBJ2-2, with D maybe TRBD1 (5 bases). This CDR3 region has 17 residues. Germline assignment: CDR1 MDHEN and CDR2 SYDVKM. V was clipped by 8 bases and J by 1 base, with 20 bases between them. CDR3 DNA sequence: TGTGCCAGCTTGTGGACATCCCAGAATGTGAACACCGGGGAGCTGTTTTTT. Translated, it gives CASLWTSQNVNTGELFF.

The chain joins TRBV7-2 to TRBJ2-2, with D possibly TRBD1 on 5 matching bases. Trimming shortened V by 5 bases and J by 4 bases, and 11 bases separated the two germline ends. The CDR3 length is 14 residues. Germline loops: CDR1 SGHTA, CDR2 FQGNSA. CDR3 residues: CASSRGHLTGELFF. CDR3 coding DNA: TGTGCCAGCAGCCGAGGACATCTCACCGGGGAGCTGTTTTTT.

The chain combines TRBV2 with TRBJ2-3; D unresolved. This CDR3 is 15 amino acids long. Germline CDR1 reads SNHLY; CDR2 reads FYNNEI. Trimming cost V 8 bases and J 2 bases, with 17 bases left between them. The CDR3 is CASEPYGPYTDTQYF. The CDR3 nucleotides read TGTGCCAGCGAACCATACGGGCCCTACACAGATACGCAGTATTTT.

The V gene is TRBV5-5, the J gene TRBJ2-5; 8 bases are shared with TRBD1. The CDR3 covers 18 residues. V shed 2 bases and J 4 bases; nucleotides not matched to a gene: 16. Germline V gene data show CDR1 as SGHKS and CDR2 as YYEKEE (reference sequence). The CDR3 DNA reads TGTGCCAGCAGCTTTTCCGACGATTGGGACAGGCCTTCAGAGACCCAGTACTTC. Translated, it gives CASSFSDDWDRPSETQYF.

This chain links TRBV10-1 with TRBJ2-6; D is unresolved. Trimming removed 4 bases at V and 5 bases at J, with 24 bases between. There are 19 residues in the CDR3. In germline, CDR1 is WNHNN, CDR2 SYGVQD (reference sequence). CDR3 in amino acids: CASSVSIRIAQSRANVLTF. The CDR3 nucleotides are TGCGCCAGCAGTGTTTCAATAAGGATCGCACAAAGTCGGGCCAACGTCCTGACTTTC.

The chain is built from TRBV5-1 and TRBJ2-3; 7 nucleotides agree with TRBD2. Germline CDR1 SGHRS, CDR2 YFSETQ. The CDR3 consists of 16 residues. V shed 0 bases and J 0 bases; nucleotides not matched to a gene: 4. CDR3 sequence (DNA): TGCGCCAGCAGCTTGGGTAGCGGGTTTAGCACAGATACGCAGTATTTT. As protein: CASSLGSGFSTDTQYF. The entire variable domain, with the rest obtained from reference TRBV5-1 and TRBJ2-3, is as follows: KAGVTQTPRYLIKTRGQQVTLSCSPISGHRSVSWYQQTPGQGLQFLFEYFSETQRNKGNFPGRFSGRQFSNSRSEMNVSTLELGDSALYLCASSLGSGFSTDTQYFGPGTRLTVL.

In the case of this clone: At one end, the junction sequence differs from germline, possibly due to a read error. This sequence joins TRBV7-3 and TRBJ2-2; 11 bases are a match to TRBD1. Per the germline V gene, CDR1 is SGHTA and CDR2 is FQGTGA. This CDR3 is 17 amino acids long. This chain's CDR3 is CASSLTRDRGNAGELFF. For the CDR3, the DNA is TGTGCCAGCAGCTTAACGCGGGACAGGGGGAACGCCGGGGAGCTGTTTTTT.